The clone carrying this T cell receptor beta chain was recorded only once. The sample belongs to a study of blood T cell repertoires in COVID-19. TCRdb keeps only in-frame clones here, not all; method: immunoSEQ multiplex PCR. Seen here are some 180,000 clones, around 82% observed once, and the top ten hold about a tenth. This TCR was sampled from a man aged 70-80 years with active or convalescent COVID-19. The sequenced material came from peripheral blood.

The CDR3 spells CASNGGGNQPQHF. As DNA, the CDR3 is TGTGCCAGCAACGGCGGGGGGAATCAGCCCCAGCATTTT. This chain uses TRBV6-6 with TRBJ1-5; TRBD1 is a possible D gene (5 bases). Germline V gene data show CDR1 as MNHNY and CDR2 as SVGAGI (reference sequence). The CDR3 covers 13 residues. Deletions cut 7 bases from V and 4 bases from J, with 11 bases between.